This TCR beta chain was observed in a study of cytomegalovirus exposure and HLA in healthy donors. With 8 bases removed from V and 0 bases from J, the gap between germline ends came to 11 bases. CDR1 and CDR2 (germline): WNHNN, SYGVQD (reference sequence). The CDR3 totals 14 residues. The PCR had 60 Vbeta and 13 Jbeta primers. Per the original methods: Roughly 12 million of tens of millions of unique TCR beta chains were shared, per a later count. Sequencing was performed with immunoSEQ multiplex PCR; in TCRdb, only in-frame clones are kept and a portion is missing. From that table come the V and J calls and clone size; the DNA was used to work out D and trimming. The sample table includes approximately 42,000 clones.

The chain combines TRBV10-1 with TRBJ2-1; TRBD2 might be the D (5 bases). The receptor's source is a male donor in good health and CMV-seronegative. Sequences were obtained from PBMCs. Written as DNA, the CDR3 is TGCGCCAGCGGGTCGGGAAGCTCCTACAATGAGCAGTTCTTC. The encoded protein is CASGSGSSYNEQFF.